One T cell receptor beta chain is described in this entry. The sample is drawn from a study of T cell changes during pregnancy in multiple sclerosis. The method was immunoSEQ multiplex PCR; TCRdb's version includes in-frame clones alone and lacks a portion of them. The repertoire holds 25,000 to 30,000 clones, with 85% to 90% as singletons. From germline, CDR1 is SGHTA and CDR2 FQGNSA. The V end lost 2 bases, the J end lost 2 bases, and 11 bases lay between the germline ends. The CDR3 length is 15 residues. The chain uses TRBV7-2 and TRBJ2-3; TRBD1 is a possible D gene (5 bases). This TCR was recovered from a female donor with multiple sclerosis, enrolled in a pregnancy study. Specimen: CD8+ T cells from peripheral blood mononuclear cells, collected after pregnancy. CDR3 amino acids: CASSLRQRYTDTQYF. In DNA, the CDR3 is TGTGCCAGCAGCTTAAGACAGAGATACACAGATACGCAGTATTTT.